This T cell receptor beta chain originates from a study of cytomegalovirus exposure and HLA in healthy donors listed by TCRdb under 2017. Turning to the overall study: An earlier analysis of approximately 640 of the donors reported about 250 Gb of sequence data and 117 million unique TCR beta sequences from 150 million to 200 million T cells. An early release that covered about 600 HLA-typed donors contained around 330 gigabases of sequencing data and around 80 million unique TCR sequences. The genetic ancestry cluster associated with self-reported Caucasian donors included around four fifths of the roughly 400 genotyped donors. The study aimed to test whether signatures of past pathogen exposure could be identified by cataloging public T cell receptors. The T cell repertoires of 666 subjects were profiled by immunosequencing and related to cytomegalovirus serostatus. In addition to the first cohort of 666 subjects, a separate validation cohort of 120 different subjects was used. To predict cytomegalovirus infection status, the study brought together high-throughput TCR immunosequencing, statistical association of individual TCRs with disease status, and machine learning. A later analysis re-analyzed previously published TCR beta repertoires from hundreds of donors and added high-resolution HLA genotyping to study TCR occurrence patterns. Rather than drawing on any new phenotypic data, the later analysis identified candidate immune exposures from TCR beta sequences and the way those sequences occurred across donors. An earlier analysis of approximately 500 of the donors applied high-throughput TCR beta sequencing to assess whether each TCR beta V gene segment acted as functional or pseudogenic. Donor age, sex, ethnicity and CMV serostatus were compiled alongside the repertoire data. A later genetic analysis took genome-wide SNP genotypes for about three fifths of the roughly 700 donors and used that subset as a discovery cohort. All discovery cohort repertoires had been generated on a single sequencing platform. HLA typing covered class I and class II loci at four-digit resolution. Typing coverage differed by locus: A, B, C, DRB1 and DQB1 were typed in roughly 620-630 donors, DQA1 in 500 to 550, DPA1 in some 610, and DPB1 in roughly 450. Roughly 5 DR-DQ haplotypes were treated as single units for association and clustering because of strong linkage in the cohort. Among almost 400 genotyped donors of the cohort, an average of approximately 250,000 unique TCR beta nucleotide sequences were sequenced per donor, around 18% of them non-productive. General findings and caveats noted by the study authors: The classifier was reported to diagnose cytomegalovirus status with high specificity and sensitivity in both the original cohort and the validation cohort. In a later genetic analysis, a missense DCLRE1C variant was associated with V-gene and J-gene trimming of TCR beta chains, and the association was replicated in an independent cohort. A further reported finding was that TCR beta sequences accurately predicted the HLA-A and HLA-B alleles for most subjects in the first cohort. A few of the identified cytomegalovirus-associated TCR beta chains were confirmed in vitro to be specific for cytomegalovirus antigens. The cohort was sequenced for TCR beta chains only, and without alpha or paired-chain data the features that could be detected were limited. In a later analysis, most CMV-associated TCR beta chains were found to appear HLA-restricted, with HLA associations seemingly driven largely by CMV exposure. In a later analysis, HLA-associated TCR beta chains showed more clonal expansion and lower generation probabilities than non-associated chains that were equally common. According to a later analysis, parvovirus B19, influenza, CMV and Epstein-Barr virus appeared linked to several top co-occurrence clusters. Because counts were too low, about 15 rarely observed V segments, including chromosome 9 orphons, were left out of the earlier analysis of about 500 of the donors. A group of highly shared sequence variants was considered likely to be a technical artifact of the sequencing pipeline. For the cohort, immune exposure information was limited to CMV serostatus. Specific HLA alleles were associated with roughly 16,000 TCR beta sequences at a false discovery rate of 0.05 in a later analysis. Compared with the roughly 700-donor mean, donors in an Asian-associated ancestry cluster had fewer N-insertions in productive TCRs, according to a later genetic analysis. The study gave a list of under 200 TCR beta chains associated with cytomegalovirus. The authors suggested that the approach could potentially be generalized to other disease states and immunological phenotypes. In a later analysis, TCR association rates were found to vary across HLA loci, with the most associated TCRs seen for DRB1 alleles and the fewest for HLA-C alleles. Assigning TCR associations to individual alleles was difficult when HLA alleles, especially DR and DQ, strongly co-occurred. Linkage disequilibrium might explain the correlated functional status among segregating V segments, but an unknown experimental factor could not be excluded. Most TCR sequences were observed very rarely across donors, whereas some public TCRs were present in many individuals. The presence/absence analyses assumed that sequencing depth was roughly uniform across donors, and that assumption may not be true. In an earlier analysis of several hundred of the donors, most TCR beta V segments were observed in productive rearrangements about 87% or about 30% of the time, broadly matching IMGT annotations. Because HLA typing was unavailable for some donors at each locus, only the typed subset was used in association tests.

In total, more than 500 healthy bone marrow donors made up the cohort. At the time of sampling, every cohort member was nominally healthy, though immune exposures that went unrecorded were likely present. The donor tested CMV seropositive, placing the donor among the 289 seropositive members of the cohort. Each donor provided a peripheral blood sample, and peripheral blood mononuclear cells were used for TCR beta sequencing. Genomic DNA was extracted from the blood cell samples with the Qiagen DNeasy Blood Extraction Kit. A single count supports this clone. The specificity of this receptor is unknown. One base away there is no much larger clone; base qualities are not given. The library relied on the immunoSEQ multiplex PCR assay. For the multiplex PCR, a mixture combining 60 forward primers for TCR Vbeta segments and 13 reverse primers for TCR Jbeta segments was used. A multiplex PCR assay on genomic DNA amplified the CDR3 region of rearranged TCR beta genes. The Illumina HiSeq System was used to sequence the amplified TCR beta libraries as 87-base-pair reads. The authors' pipeline ran thus. A later analysis counted approximately 84 million unique TCR beta chains across the 666 repertoires, and around 9.9 million of these chains were shared by at least two donors. Raw reads were error-corrected and collapsed into unique sequences by a nearest-neighbor algorithm in which closely related sequences were merged to remove PCR and sequencing errors. Alignment of CDR3 sequences to IMGT reference sequences was used to assign V, D and J gene segments. For a sequence to be retained, a match of at least six nucleotides to both a V gene segment and a J gene segment was required. A rearrangement was called productive if the CDR3 had no stop codons and remained in frame with V and J, and every other rearrangement was called non-productive. Following IMGT convention, CDR3 was defined as the stretch from the second conserved V-encoded cysteine up to the conserved J-encoded phenylalanine. The earlier analysis of 587 of the donors excluded sequences that lacked an unambiguous match to a single V gene segment. An earlier analysis of fewer than 750 of the donors classified V segments as functional when productive rearrangements were above 56.7% and as segregating when the standard deviation between donors was above 5%. A statistical classification framework was developed to diagnose cytomegalovirus status using the catalog of TCR beta chain sequences. In a later analysis, V and J genes were assigned by comparing TCR nucleotide sequences against IMGT/GENE-DB human TR gene sequences. The TCRdist pipeline was used in a later analysis to assign CDR3 sequences and most-parsimonious VDJ recombination scenarios. In a later analysis, each TCR beta chain was defined by its CDR3 amino acid sequence together with its V-gene family, and reads lacking a unique V-gene family were excluded. To address suspected cross-contamination and a sequencing artifact, a later analysis removed around 600 highly shared, low-generation-probability nucleotide sequences. A later analysis calculated a clonal expansion index for each public chain from normalized within-repertoire ranks of inferred template counts. Generation probabilities in a later analysis came from a VDJ recombination model fitted to out-of-frame rearrangements, and those results were checked against IGoR. In a later analysis, hypergeometric tests were used to score TCR-TCR, TCR-HLA and TCR-CMV co-occurrence, with a repertoire-size bias correction applied to TCR pairs. False discovery rates were estimated in a later analysis by permuting HLA or CMV assignments 20 times. In a later analysis, co-occurring TCRs were grouped with DBSCAN, and TCRdist sequence similarity was added when clustering was performed within HLA-allele-positive subsets. For co-occurrence clustering, repertoires with fewer than 30,000 or more than 120,000 public chains were excluded, along with roughly 5 repertoires with anomalous nucleotide sharing. TCRdb mirrors the immuneACCESS table, restricted to in-frame sequences. Some clones are absent from its copies; in checked studies, under half trace to an unresolved V gene, and the reason for the others is unknown. V, J and clone size reflect that table, while D and trimming were determined from the DNA. A total of more than 110,000 clones appear in this sample, about 80% of them only once. The leading ten clones occupy 1.2% to 1.5% of the sample.

This clonotype was obtained from a young man in good health and CMV-seropositive. Sequencing input: PBMCs.

The CDR3 reads as follows: CASSAPGQPFYGYTF. The DNA sequence is given as TGCGCCAGCAGTGCGCCGGGACAGCCCTTCTATGGCTACACCTTC. The chain was built from TRBV10-2 and TRBJ1-2, and TRBD1 matches 7 of the central bases. The CDR3 runs 15 amino acids, cysteine and phenylalanine included. The DNA shown is the 45-base CDR3, in frame from base 1. CDR1 and CDR2 are drawn from the germline V gene: WSHSY, SAAADI. Trimmed from V: 4 bases; trimmed from J: 4 bases; junction bases lacking a gene match: 9.